This is a list of T cell receptor beta chains from one sample in a study of control samples from healthy donors and cancer patients. Sequenced by immunoSEQ multiplex PCR; TCRdb stores in-frame clones only, minus some. The profile shows about 130,000 clones, about 93% of them singletons. Sequencing used PBMCs. These TCRs come from a man aged 50-59 years with head and neck cancer. CDR3s include the opening cysteine and the closing phenylalanine or tryptophan. The order of the fields is CDR3 DNA, CDR3 protein, CDR3 length, V gene, clone size, J gene, D gene. D genes are given only for firm matches. Where a row states a size, it is once, few, many or the class of an expanded clone; other rows omit it.

TGTGCCAGCAGAAATAGCGGTCAAGAGACCCAGTACTTC	CASRNSGQETQYF	13	TRBV28	.	TRBJ2-5	.
TGTGCCAGCACCACGGCGTTGAACACTGAAGCTTTCTTT	CASTTALNTEAFF	13	TRBV6-5	.	TRBJ1-1	.
TGTGCCAGCAGCCAAAGACCCACTGAAGCTTTCTTT	CASSQRPTEAFF	12	TRBV3-1/TRBV3-2	once	TRBJ1-1	.
TGCGCCAGGGCGCTGGACGGATTCTACGAGCAGTACTTC	CARALDGFYEQYF	13	TRBV5-1	.	TRBJ2-7	.
TGTGCCAGCAGCTGGTCGGGACAGGTCTACGAGCAGTACTTC	CASSWSGQVYEQYF	14	TRBV7-2	.	TRBJ2-7	TRBD1
TGTGCCAGCAGTTACCCCCCGAACACAGATACGCAGTATTTT	CASSYPPNTDTQYF	14	TRBV6-6	.	TRBJ2-3	.
TGTGCCAGCAGCTGGGGGGATACGCAGTATTTT	CASSWGDTQYF	11	TRBV5-6	.	TRBJ2-3	.
TGTGCCAGTAGGGGGACTACCTCGGTCCTAAGCACAGATACGCAGTATTTT	CASRGTTSVLSTDTQYF	17	TRBV19	.	TRBJ2-3	TRBD2
TGTGCCAGCAGTATCGGGGGTGAAGAAAACATTCAGTACTTC	CASSIGGEENIQYF	14	TRBV11-3	.	TRBJ2-4	.
TGTGCCAGCAGCTTAGCTGGACAGGGGCTGGGGACTGAAGCTTTCTTT	CASSLAGQGLGTEAFF	16	TRBV7-2	.	TRBJ1-1	TRBD1
TGTGCCAGCAGTTTGGTGGGGGGGGTAAGACACACCTTC	CASSLVGGVRHTF	13	TRBV12-3/TRBV12-4	.	TRBJ1-2	.
TGTGCCAGCAGTCACTCCGGGACTAGGACAGATACGCAGTATTTT	CASSHSGTRTDTQYF	15	TRBV6-5	.	TRBJ2-3	TRBD2
TGTGCCCTTTCCTCGGGGGTTGGAAACACCATATATTTT	CALSSGVGNTIYF	13	TRBV2	.	TRBJ1-3	.
TGTGCCACCAGTTCCGGGTGGATTGTCAGCCAGCCCCAGCATTTT	CATSSGWIVSQPQHF	15	TRBV15	.	TRBJ1-5	.
TGTGCCAGCAGCAAACGGTATCCCGGGGGGGGGCGGATCGATTACGAGCAGTACTTC	CASSKRYPGGGRIDYEQYF	19	TRBV21-1	.	TRBJ2-7	.
TGTGCCAGCAGCCAACCCGGACTAGCGGGGGGCACCTCCTACGAGCAGTACTTC	CASSQPGLAGGTSYEQYF	18	TRBV4-2	.	TRBJ2-7	TRBD2
TGTGCCAGCAGCGCAGACTACACAGATACGCAGTATTTT	CASSADYTDTQYF	13	TRBV7-2	few	TRBJ2-3	.
TGTGCCAGCAGACAGCGGGGGGAAAAACTGTTTTTT	CASRQRGEKLFF	12	TRBV12-3/TRBV12-4	.	TRBJ1-4	.
TGTGCCAGTACCCTGGACGGGTCCAACATTCAGTACTTC	CASTLDGSNIQYF	13	TRBV19	once	TRBJ2-4	.
TGTGCCAGCAGCTTCGGGACAGAAGAGCTGTTTTTT	CASSFGTEELFF	12	TRBV7-2	.	TRBJ2-2	TRBD1
TGTGCCAGTAGAAAGGGACATACGAACACCGGGGAGCTGTTTTTT	CASRKGHTNTGELFF	15	TRBV19	.	TRBJ2-2	.
TGTGCCAGCAGTCCCCGGGACAGGTCCCCAGATACGCAGTATTTT	CASSPRDRSPDTQYF	15	TRBV6-2/TRBV6-3	.	TRBJ2-3	TRBD1
TGCGCCAGCAGCCAATCCCCAACGGGTAACACTGAAGCTTTCTTT	CASSQSPTGNTEAFF	15	TRBV4-3	.	TRBJ1-1	.
TGTGCCAGTAGTATATCTGGTGGGGGGGAACTTACGCAGTATTTT	CASSISGGGELTQYF	15	TRBV19	.	TRBJ2-3	TRBD2
TGTGCCAGCAGTGGACGGGCAAACACTGAAGCTTTCTTT	CASSGRANTEAFF	13	TRBV6-6	.	TRBJ1-1	.
TGTGCCTGGAACCACCGGGACAGGGAGTACTACGAGCAGTACTTC	CAWNHRDREYYEQYF	15	TRBV30	.	TRBJ2-7	TRBD1
TGTGCCAGCAGCCAGGGCCTAAATAATTCACCCCTCCACTTT	CASSQGLNNSPLHF	14	TRBV3-1/TRBV3-2	once	TRBJ1-6	.
TGCGCCAGCAGCCCCCGTGGCGGGGGGATCACCGGGGAGCTGTTTTTT	CASSPRGGGITGELFF	16	TRBV4-1	.	TRBJ2-2	TRBD2
TGCGCCAGCAGCTCCCGACAGGATCTCACCGGGGAGCTGTTTTTT	CASSSRQDLTGELFF	15	TRBV5-1	.	TRBJ2-2	.
TGTGCCAGCAGCCCAGGGTTGAGGGAAAATCAGCCCCAGCATTTT	CASSPGLRENQPQHF	15	TRBV7-8	.	TRBJ1-5	.
TGTGCCAGCAGCGCGGACCCGGCTAGCAGTCGACAAGAGACCCAGTACTTC	CASSADPASSRQETQYF	17	TRBV9	.	TRBJ2-5	.
TGTGCCAGCAGCCTTTTCGGGGGCTACACCTTC	CASSLFGGYTF	11	TRBV7-9	.	TRBJ1-2	.
TGTGCCAGCAGCCTCATCAGGGAGCAGTTCTTC	CASSLIREQFF	11	TRBV2	.	TRBJ2-1	.
TGTGCCAGCAGCCCCCCCCCTAGATTTAGCTACAATGAGCAGTTCTTC	CASSPPPRFSYNEQFF	16	TRBV7-9	few	TRBJ2-1	.
TGTGCCAGTAGTACCCAAGGTGGGACTGAAGCTTTCTTT	CASSTQGGTEAFF	13	TRBV19	.	TRBJ1-1	.
TGTGCCAGTAGTACGACAGAGAACACTGAAGCTTTCTTT	CASSTTENTEAFF	13	TRBV19	.	TRBJ1-1	.
TGTGCCAGCAGTGAAAGTCGGATGAACACTGAAGCTTTCTTT	CASSESRMNTEAFF	14	TRBV2	once	TRBJ1-1	.
TGCGCCAGCAGCCAAGATCCGGGCAGGGCCTATGGCTACACCTTC	CASSQDPGRAYGYTF	15	TRBV4-3	once	TRBJ1-2	.
TGTGCCAGCAGCCAGCGGGGGGCCGGGGAGCTGTTTTTT	CASSQRGAGELFF	13	TRBV12-3/TRBV12-4	.	TRBJ2-2	TRBD2
TGTGCCAGCAGCCAAGAGGGGACCGGGGAGCTGTTTTTT	CASSQEGTGELFF	13	TRBV7-3	.	TRBJ2-2	.
TGTGCCAGCAGTTGGTCGGTTCAAGAGACCCAGTACTTC	CASSWSVQETQYF	13	TRBV6-5	.	TRBJ2-5	.
TGCGCCAGCAGCCAAGAGACTTTAGAGACCCAGTACTTC	CASSQETLETQYF	13	TRBV4-3	.	TRBJ2-5	.
TGTGCCAGCAGCTCAACCTCCGGGACAGGGGGCTTGGGTGAGCAGTTCTTC	CASSSTSGTGGLGEQFF	17	TRBV7-3	.	TRBJ2-1	TRBD1
TGTGCCAGCAGTTTAGGAGGGGGGTCCTACGAGCAGTACTTC	CASSLGGGSYEQYF	14	TRBV28	.	TRBJ2-7	.
TGTGCCAGCTCCTCTCAGGGGAACACTGAAGCTTTCTTT	CASSSQGNTEAFF	13	TRBV2	.	TRBJ1-1	.
TGTGCCACCAGTGATAGGGGGGCCTTAGGGGCTTTCTTT	CATSDRGALGAFF	13	TRBV24-1	.	TRBJ1-1	.
TGTGCCAGCAGTGAAGGAACCAAATGGGATGAGCAGTTCTTC	CASSEGTKWDEQFF	14	TRBV6-1	.	TRBJ2-1	.
TGTGCCAGCAGCTCCCAGCGGGGGGTATACAATGAGCAGTTCTTC	CASSSQRGVYNEQFF	15	TRBV7-2	.	TRBJ2-1	TRBD2
TGTGCCAGCAGGGGACAGGGGGCGAGGGATACGCAGTATTTT	CASRGQGARDTQYF	14	TRBV5-6	.	TRBJ2-3	TRBD1